This is a list of T cell receptor beta chains from one sample in a study of T cell responses to AZD1222 COVID-19 vaccine. Method: immunoSEQ multiplex PCR; TCRdb's copy keeps in-frame clones and lacks some. This sample has around 150,000 clones; roughly 92% occur once, and the top ten carry about 1.5%. Material: peripheral blood, obtained on day 0 of AZD1222 vaccination. The source is an adult in good health. CDR3s include the opening cysteine and the closing phenylalanine or tryptophan. D genes are given only for firm matches.

V: TRBV24-1
J: TRBJ2-1
D: TRBD1
CDR3: CATSDRTGTNEQFF

V: TRBV7-9
J: TRBJ1-1
D: -
CDR3: CASSPLWDYGMNTEAFF

V: TRBV9
J: TRBJ1-2
D: -
CDR3: CASGQSPSFYGYTF

V: TRBV5-1
J: TRBJ1-1
D: -
CDR3: CASSLAGGAEAFF

V: TRBV15
J: TRBJ2-7
D: TRBD2
CDR3: CATSETTSGYYEQYF

V: TRBV24-1
J: TRBJ1-1
D: -
CDR3: CATSDGSPEAFF

V: TRBV5-1
J: TRBJ2-7
D: -
CDR3: CASSLAGGSYEQYF

V: TRBV19
J: TRBJ1-5
D: -
CDR3: CASRLGQGSNQPQHF

V: TRBV7-6
J: TRBJ1-2
D: TRBD1
CDR3: CASSGNRGPYGYTF

V: TRBV30
J: TRBJ2-1
D: TRBD2
CDR3: CAWSSSGRALWNEQFF

V: TRBV9
J: TRBJ1-6
D: -
CDR3: CASSAHLSSYNSPLHF

V: TRBV9
J: TRBJ2-2
D: TRBD1
CDR3: CASSVGTGNTGELFF

V: TRBV30
J: TRBJ1-2
D: -
CDR3: CAWSVGPTYGYTF

V: TRBV19
J: TRBJ2-1
D: TRBD1
CDR3: CASSIKDRGINEQFF

V: TRBV12-3/TRBV12-4
J: TRBJ2-1
D: -
CDR3: CASRVYNEQFF

V: TRBV28
J: TRBJ1-2
D: TRBD1
CDR3: CASSLGQADGYTF

V: TRBV29-1
J: TRBJ1-2
D: -
CDR3: CSVDAGADRSYGYTF

V: TRBV28
J: TRBJ2-5
D: -
CDR3: CASRRQNGETQYF

V: TRBV13
J: TRBJ2-7
D: TRBD2
CDR3: CASSPLTSGPYEQYF

V: TRBV5-6
J: TRBJ1-2
D: -
CDR3: CASSLEQTDGYTF